This note documents a single T cell receptor beta chain sequence. TCRdb's copy holds only in-frame clones and misses some; the assay was immunoSEQ multiplex PCR. The sample carries around 620,000 clones, 90% to 95% recorded once. Naive CD8 isolation took CD45RO-negative cells positively selected for CCR7 and excluded terminally differentiated effector memory CD45RA+ cells. The data derive from a study of shared clonotypes between healthy human individuals. The V gene lost 2 bases and the J gene lost 0 bases, with 11 bases spanning the gap. CDR1 is SGHVS, CDR2 FQNEAQ, per germline. The length of the CDR3 is 15 residues.

This sequence was found in a woman in her thirties in good health. The gene calls are TRBV7-8 and TRBJ2-7, with D unclear. Sequencing used naive CD8+ T cells sorted from blood. Here the CDR3 DNA reads TGTGCCAGCAGCTTAACACAGTCGAGCTCCTACGAGCAGTACTTC. This gives the protein CASSLTQSSSYEQYF.